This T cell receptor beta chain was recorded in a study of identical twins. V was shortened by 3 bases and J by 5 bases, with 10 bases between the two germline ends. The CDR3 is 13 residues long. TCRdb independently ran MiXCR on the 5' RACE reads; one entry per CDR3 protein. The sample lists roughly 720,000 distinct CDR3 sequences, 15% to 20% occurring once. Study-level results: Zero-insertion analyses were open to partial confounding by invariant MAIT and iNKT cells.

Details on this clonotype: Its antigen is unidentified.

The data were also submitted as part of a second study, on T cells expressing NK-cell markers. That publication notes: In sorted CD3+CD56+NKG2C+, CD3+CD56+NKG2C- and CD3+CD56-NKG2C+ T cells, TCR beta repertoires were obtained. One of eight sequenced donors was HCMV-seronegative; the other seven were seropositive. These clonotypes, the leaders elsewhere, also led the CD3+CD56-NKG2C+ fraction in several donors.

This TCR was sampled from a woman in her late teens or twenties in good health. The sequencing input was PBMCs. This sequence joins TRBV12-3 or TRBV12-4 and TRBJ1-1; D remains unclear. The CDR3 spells CASSFLKGTEAFF. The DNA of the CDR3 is TGTGCCAGCAGTTTTTTGAAGGGAACTGAAGCTTTCTTT.